These T cell receptor beta chains were read from a single sample in a study of blood T cell repertoires in COVID-19. Sequencing was performed with immunoSEQ multiplex PCR; in TCRdb, only in-frame clones are kept and a portion is missing. Found here are about 200,000 clones, approximately 86% of them singletons; the top ten hold approximately 10%. The sequenced sample consisted of peripheral blood. All receptors come from a woman aged 45-59 years with COVID-19, enrolled during active disease. Both conserved end residues are part of each CDR3. D genes are given only for firm matches. Size values are once, few and many counts, or a class for expanded clones, and some rows have none.

-	TRBV11-3	TRBJ2-7	-	CASSLSGGSYEQYF	TGTGCCAGCAGCCTATCAGGAGGCTCCTACGAGCAGTACTTC
-	TRBV30	TRBJ2-3	-	CAWSVLGGRLPPPLLGDTQYF	TGTGCCTGGAGTGTACTAGGAGGCCGCCTGCCGCCCCCACTACTAGGAGATACGCAGTATTTT
-	TRBV6-2/TRBV6-3	TRBJ2-2	TRBD1	CASSYDRVTGELFF	TGTGCCAGCAGTTACGACAGGGTGACCGGGGAGCTGTTTTTT
-	TRBV7-9	TRBJ2-7	-	CASSLSFYEQYF	TGTGCCAGCAGCTTATCTTTCTACGAGCAGTACTTC
-	TRBV18	TRBJ2-3	-	CASSPLPAADTQYF	TGTGCCAGCTCACCATTACCGGCGGCAGATACGCAGTATTTT
-	TRBV5-1	TRBJ2-3	TRBD2	CASSLALAGGPLFTDTQYF	TGCGCCAGCAGCTTAGCCTTAGCGGGGGGGCCGTTATTTACAGATACGCAGTATTTT
-	TRBV4-2	TRBJ1-1	TRBD1	CASSQAGGWGTEAFF	TGTGCCAGCAGCCAAGCAGGGGGATGGGGTACTGAAGCTTTCTTT
-	TRBV5-4	TRBJ2-3	TRBD2	CASSFGGATDTQYF	TGTGCCAGCAGCTTCGGGGGGGCGACAGATACGCAGTATTTT
-	TRBV5-4	TRBJ1-4	-	CASRGGEGEKLFF	TGTGCCAGCAGAGGGGGGGAAGGCGAAAAACTGTTTTTT
-	TRBV6-2/TRBV6-3	TRBJ1-5	-	CASSRKHGSQPQHF	TGTGCCAGCAGCCGAAAGCATGGTAGTCAGCCCCAGCATTTT
few	TRBV7-6	TRBJ2-7	TRBD1	CASSSPRGKFPYEQYF	TGTGCCAGCAGCTCTCCCAGGGGGAAATTCCCCTACGAGCAGTACTTC
-	TRBV6-5	TRBJ1-1	-	CASSSYGRDTEAFF	TGTGCCAGCAGCTCTTACGGGCGGGACACTGAAGCTTTCTTT
-	TRBV12-3/TRBV12-4	TRBJ1-2	TRBD1	CASIGDRVYGYTF	TGTGCCAGCATCGGGGACAGGGTGTATGGCTACACCTTC
-	TRBV5-1	TRBJ1-4	TRBD1	CASSPTGLGGKEKLFF	TGCGCCAGCAGCCCGACAGGGTTAGGGGGTAAAGAAAAACTGTTTTTT
-	TRBV30	TRBJ1-5	-	CAWSSGGWSNQPQHF	TGTGCCTGGAGTTCTGGGGGCTGGAGCAATCAGCCCCAGCATTTT
-	TRBV30	TRBJ2-5	TRBD2	CAWSRLIAGAQETQYF	TGTGCCTGGAGTAGACTTATAGCGGGAGCCCAAGAGACCCAGTACTTC
-	TRBV21-1	TRBJ1-5	-	CASGHGRDQPQHF	TGTGCCAGCGGTCATGGTCGGGATCAGCCCCAGCATTTT
-	TRBV2	TRBJ2-7	-	CASSDRVYEQYF	TGTGCCAGCAGTGATCGGGTTTACGAGCAGTACTTC